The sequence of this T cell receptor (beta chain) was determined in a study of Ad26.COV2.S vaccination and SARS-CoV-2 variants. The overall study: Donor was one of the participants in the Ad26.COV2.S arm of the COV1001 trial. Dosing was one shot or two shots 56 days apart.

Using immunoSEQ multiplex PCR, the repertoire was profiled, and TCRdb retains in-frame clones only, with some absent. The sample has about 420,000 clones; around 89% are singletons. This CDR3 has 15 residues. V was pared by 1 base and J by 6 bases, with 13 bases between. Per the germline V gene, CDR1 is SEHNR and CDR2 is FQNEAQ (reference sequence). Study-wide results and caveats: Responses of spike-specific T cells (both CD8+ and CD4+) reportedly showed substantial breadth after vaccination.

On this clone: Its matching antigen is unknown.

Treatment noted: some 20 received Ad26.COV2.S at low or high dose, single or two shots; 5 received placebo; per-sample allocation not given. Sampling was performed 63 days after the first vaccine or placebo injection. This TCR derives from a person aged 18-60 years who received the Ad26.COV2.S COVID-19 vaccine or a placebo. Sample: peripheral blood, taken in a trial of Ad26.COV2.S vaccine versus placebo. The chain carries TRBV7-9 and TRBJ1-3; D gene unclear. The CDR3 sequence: CASSLVYQAENTIYF. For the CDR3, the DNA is TGTGCCAGCAGCTTAGTTTACCAGGCCGAAAACACCATATATTTT.